The subject of this entry is one T cell receptor (beta chain). Its antigen is not known. Losses at the gene ends were 5 bases for V and 7 bases for J; bases not matched to a gene: 16. This CDR3 is 17 amino acids long. Per germline, CDR1 SQVTM and CDR2 ANQGSEA. The entry originates in a study of cytomegalovirus exposure and HLA in healthy donors. Regarding the study as a whole: Common viral pathogens seemed to be connected with several of the most significant clusters, according to a later analysis. In a later analysis, donors in an Asian-associated ancestry cluster reportedly had fewer N-insertions in productive TCRs than the cohort mean.

Primers for the PCR totalled 60 Vbeta and 13 Jbeta. Libraries were prepared by immunoSEQ multiplex PCR; TCRdb keeps only in-frame clonotypes and omits some of them. In the table there are more than 110,000 clones, approximately 70% of which are singletons. The rearrangement links TRBV29-1 to TRBJ2-1; the match to TRBD2 covers 11 bases. The specimen was PBMCs. The clonotype was recovered from a woman aged 25 to 45 in good health and CMV-seronegative. CDR3 in DNA: TGCAGCGTTCAGGGGGATAGCGGGAGGGCCTTAGAGAATGAGCAGTTCTTC. It encodes CSVQGDSGRALENEQFF.